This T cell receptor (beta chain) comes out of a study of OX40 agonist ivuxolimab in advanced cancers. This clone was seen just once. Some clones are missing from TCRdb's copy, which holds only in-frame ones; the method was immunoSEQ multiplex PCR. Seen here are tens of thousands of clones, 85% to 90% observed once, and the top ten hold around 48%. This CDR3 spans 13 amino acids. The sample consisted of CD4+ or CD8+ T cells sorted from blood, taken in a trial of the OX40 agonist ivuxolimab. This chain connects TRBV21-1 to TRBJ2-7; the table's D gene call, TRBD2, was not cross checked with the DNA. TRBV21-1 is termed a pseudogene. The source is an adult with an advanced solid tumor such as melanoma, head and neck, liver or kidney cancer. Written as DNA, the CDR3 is TGTGCCAGCAGCAAAACCGGCTCCTACGAGCAGTACTTC. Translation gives CASSKTGSYEQYF.